A single sample gave rise to the 8 T cell receptor beta chains below, sequenced in a study of blood T cell repertoires in COVID-19. TCRdb keeps only in-frame clones here, not all; method: immunoSEQ multiplex PCR. Among approximately 160,000 clones listed, 70% to 90% were seen once. The sequenced sample consisted of peripheral blood. The receptors come from a woman in her 70s with acute or convalescent COVID-19.

V is TRBV24-1 and J is TRBJ2-3; 10 bases agree with TRBD1. The CDR3 is 14 amino acids. The germline gives CDR1 KGHDR, CDR2 SFDVKD. The J segment lost 11 bases and the V segment lost 3 bases, leaving 7 bases of the junction unmatched. Here the CDR3 reads CATSDRDRGRGQYF. CDR3 bases: TGTGCCACCAGTGATAGGGACAGGGGAAGGGGGCAGTATTTT.

V and J are TRBV19 and TRBJ2-5; maybe TRBD2 (6 bases). This CDR3 is built from 16 residues. Trimming left V 5 bases short and J 1 base short, with 17 bases between. CDR1 and CDR2 from the germline V gene are LNHDA and SQIVND (reference sequence). CDR3 in DNA: TGTGCCAGTAGTCTAACGTCCGGGACTTCCCAAGAGACCCAGTACTTC. Translating it yields CASSLTSGTSQETQYF.

The chain links TRBV10-3 to TRBJ1-1, with a tentative D call TRBD1 (6 bases). The germline V gene has CDR1 ENHRY and CDR2 SYGVKD. The germline V and J ends were trimmed by 3 bases and 6 bases, with 17 bases remaining between them. The CDR3 runs 15 residues. The CDR3 region is CAISDLARGVAEAFF. The CDR3 bases are TGTGCCATCAGTGATTTGGCCAGGGGAGTGGCTGAAGCTTTCTTT.

DNA of the CDR3: TGTGCCAGCAGCTCACCGGGACTAGAGGACAATGAGCAGTTCTTC. Residues: CASSSPGLEDNEQFF. The chain carries TRBV13 and TRBJ2-1; 8 bases fit TRBD2. The CDR3 is 15 residues long. Per the germline V gene, CDR1 is PRHDT and CDR2 is FYEKMQ (reference sequence). With 4 bases clipped from V and 5 bases from J, the junction kept 7 bases outside the gene matches.

DNA for the CDR3: TGTGCCAGCAGGGAACAGGGGGCGGGGGAGCAGTACTTC. The encoded protein is CASREQGAGEQYF. The V call is TRBV28, the J call TRBJ2-7, with 9 bases identical to TRBD1. CDR1 MDHEN and CDR2 SYDVKM come from the germline V gene. There are 13 residues in the CDR3. V shed 6 bases and J 7 bases; nucleotides not matched to a gene: 7.

The chain has TRBV7-9 and TRBJ2-4; the D gene is possibly TRBD1 (5 bases). The ends were cut back, 2 bases at V and 9 bases at J, with 11 bases in the middle. The CDR3 extends over 13 amino acids. Germline V gene lookup returns CDR1 SEHNR and CDR2 FQNEAQ (reference sequence). The CDR3 DNA follows: TGTGCCAGCAGCTTATCAGGGCCCGGCATTCAGTACTTC. It yields the protein CASSLSGPGIQYF.

The rearrangement uses TRBV4-2 and TRBJ1-4; D possibly corresponds to TRBD1 (5 bases). V lost 1 base and J lost 5, with 11 bases in between. This CDR3 region has 15 residues. The germline CDR1 and CDR2 sequences are LGHNA and YNFKEQ. CDR3 DNA sequence: TGTGCCAGCAGCCAAGCTTGGTCAGGGAATGAAAAACTGTTTTTT. This encodes CASSQAWSGNEKLFF.

This sequence joins TRBV28 and TRBJ2-1; the match to TRBD2 covers 10 bases. Germline V CDR1 and CDR2: MDHEN, SYDVKM. Germline trimming cut 11 bases from V and 4 bases from J; bases unmatched to any gene: 5. This CDR3 contains 13 residues. The CDR3 loop is CAVGTSVYNEQFF. The CDR3 nucleotides are TGTGCCGTTGGGACTAGCGTTTACAATGAGCAGTTCTTC.